Shown below are 3 T cell receptor beta chains from a single sample sequenced in a study of Graves' ophthalmopathy and Graves' hyperthyroidism. Scientists amplified the TCR beta CDR3 regions from RNA transcripts. Amplification began with first-round RT-PCR using HTBI primers, then second-round multiplex PCR was performed. TCRdb recomputed calls from the multiplex PCR reads with MiXCR, one row per CDR3 protein. Of about 640,000 distinct CDR3 sequences listed, 35% to 45% are singletons. Sequencing used peripheral blood. These TCRs come from an adult man with Graves' ophthalmopathy.

This clonotype was found many times. The chain recombines TRBV12-3 or TRBV12-4 with TRBJ1-4; D perhaps matches TRBD1 (6 bases). The ends were cut back, 5 bases at V and 8 bases at J, with 12 bases in the middle. The CDR3 has 13 amino acids. CDR3 loop: CASSPGAGEKLFF. For the CDR3, the DNA is TGTGCCAGCAGTCCGGGGGCTGGGGAAAAACTGTTTTTT.

The table lists this clonotype with a few counts. This may come from a read error, since a much larger clone is one base off. The chain carries TRBV6-1 and TRBJ1-1, with unresolved D. Germline V gene sequence: CDR1 MNHNS, CDR2 SASEGT. CDR3 length: 13 amino acids. The CDR3: CAGRSSLNTEAFF. The CDR3 nucleotides read TGTGCCGGCAGGTCCAGCCTGAACACTGAAGCTTTCTTT.

This clonotype has a count of ten or more. In nucleotides, the CDR3 is TGCGCCAGCAGCTTGGCTTCCCAGTCCACTGAAGCTTTCTTT. Its translation: CASSLASQSTEAFF. The rearrangement uses TRBV5-1 and TRBJ1-1; D is unresolved. V lost 0 bases to trimming and J lost 4 bases, with 10 bases between them. The V gene's germline CDR1 is SGHRS and CDR2 YFSETQ. The CDR3 length is 14 residues.